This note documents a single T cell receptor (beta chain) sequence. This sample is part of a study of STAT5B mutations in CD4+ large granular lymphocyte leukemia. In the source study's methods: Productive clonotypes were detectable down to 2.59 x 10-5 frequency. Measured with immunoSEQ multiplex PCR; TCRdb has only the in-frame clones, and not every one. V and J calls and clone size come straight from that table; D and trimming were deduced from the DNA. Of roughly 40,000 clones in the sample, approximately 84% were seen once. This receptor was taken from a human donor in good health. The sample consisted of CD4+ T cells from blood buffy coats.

The CDR3 is CASSPLSTYEQYF. CDR3 bases: TGTGCCAGCTCGCCCTTAAGTACCTACGAGCAGTACTTC. The genes are TRBV6-6 and TRBJ2-7; D is ambiguous. The CDR3 spans 13 residues. CDR1 and CDR2 (germline): MNHNY, SVGAGI (reference sequence). With 8 bases removed from V and 2 bases from J, the gap between germline ends came to 13 bases.